Listed below are T cell receptor beta chains from one sample, sequenced in a study of T-cell memory formation after mild COVID-19. One entry per CDR3 protein results from TCRdb running MiXCR on the 5' RACE reads. The data show a few hundred thousand distinct CDR3 sequences, approximately 16% seen once. The sequenced sample consisted of PBMCs or a T cell subset sorted from them (not recorded which). Receptors were obtained from a man aged 18 to 29 who had mild COVID-19 (a few samples of this study predate the infection). Cell type and time point are not known. CDR3s include the opening cysteine and the closing phenylalanine or tryptophan. Fields, in order: V gene, D gene, J gene, clone size, CDR3 DNA, CDR3 protein. A D gene is named only where the DNA matches it firmly. Clone size is stated in some rows and not others, as once, few, many or a class when expanded.

TRBV11-2	.	TRBJ2-2	.	TGTGCCAGCAGCCGACCCACCGGGGAGCTGTTTTTT	CASSRPTGELFF
TRBV29-1	TRBD1	TRBJ2-7	.	TGCAGCGTTGAGGGACAGGCCTTACCCTACGAGCAGTACTTC	CSVEGQALPYEQYF
TRBV15	.	TRBJ2-2	few	TGTGCCACCAGCAGCGCCCATCGCACCGGGGAGCTGTTTTTT	CATSSAHRTGELFF
TRBV14	.	TRBJ2-3	few	TGTGCCAGCAGCCAAGCAGGGAGTTATACGCAGTATTTT	CASSQAGSYTQYF
TRBV4-1	.	TRBJ2-5	few	TGCGCCAGCAGCCAAGCCCCCGGGGGCTGGCGAGAGACCCAGTACTTC	CASSQAPGGWRETQYF
TRBV15	.	TRBJ1-5	.	TGTGCCACCAGCAGACGTTCTTTTCAGCCCCAGCATTTT	CATSRRSFQPQHF
TRBV9	.	TRBJ2-5	.	TGTGCCAGCAGCGGTGTAGAGGGGGGGCAAGAGACCCAGTACTTC	CASSGVEGGQETQYF
TRBV24-1	.	TRBJ2-5	.	TGTGCCACCAGCCCGTCGGGGTCGGAGACCCAGTACTTC	CATSPSGSETQYF
TRBV6-2/TRBV6-3	.	TRBJ2-1	.	TGTGCCAGCAGTCGGGACACCTACAATGAGCAGTTCTTC	CASSRDTYNEQFF
TRBV5-1	TRBD1	TRBJ2-2	many	TGCGCCAGCAGCCGGACAGGGGCCGGGGAGCTGTTTTTT	CASSRTGAGELFF
TRBV12-3/TRBV12-4	TRBD2	TRBJ2-3	few	TGTGCCAGCAGTTTAGGCCCCGGGACTAGCGGATACACAGATACGCAGTATTTT	CASSLGPGTSGYTDTQYF
TRBV6-1	.	TRBJ2-5	.	TGTGCCAGCAAGTTCGGTCGAGAAGAGACCCAGTACTTC	CASKFGREETQYF
TRBV6-2/TRBV6-3	.	TRBJ2-2	many	TGTGCCAGCAGTTACCTTACAGACACCGGGGAGCTGTTTTTT	CASSYLTDTGELFF
TRBV5-1	.	TRBJ2-3	few	TGCGCCAGCAGCTTGGCGAGGGGTTGGAGCACAGATACGCAGTATTTT	CASSLARGWSTDTQYF
TRBV18	.	TRBJ1-5	.	TGTGCCAGCTCACCCCGGGACTCCGGGCCCCAGCATTTT	CASSPRDSGPQHF
TRBV5-1	TRBD1	TRBJ1-2	few	TGCGCCAGCAGCTTGGGGACAGGGCACTATGGCTACACCTTC	CASSLGTGHYGYTF
TRBV4-2	TRBD1	TRBJ2-1	few	TGTGCCAGCAGCCACCCCTGGGACAGGGAGACCTACAATGAGCAGTTCTTC	CASSHPWDRETYNEQFF
TRBV13	.	TRBJ1-2	once	TGTGCCAGCAGCTATACAGGGTCTGGCTACACCTTC	CASSYTGSGYTF
TRBV10-3	.	TRBJ2-3	few	TGTGCCATCAGTGAGTCAACAGTCCGGGTAGATACGCAGTATTTT	CAISESTVRVDTQYF
TRBV11-1	TRBD1	TRBJ1-2	many	TGTGCCAGCAGTCCTGGGACAGGGAACTATGGCTACACCTTC	CASSPGTGNYGYTF
TRBV29-1	TRBD2	TRBJ2-2	.	TGCAGCGGCCGACGGGGGGGCGGCGGGGAGCTGTTTTTT	CSGRRGGGGELFF
TRBV7-9	.	TRBJ1-3	.	TGTGCCAGCAGCCCACTGGGGGGACTCTCTGGAAACACCATATATTTT	CASSPLGGLSGNTIYF
TRBV4-2	TRBD2	TRBJ2-3	many	TGTGCCAGCAGCCAAGATAGAAGCGGGGGGCCCACAGATACGCAGTATTTT	CASSQDRSGGPTDTQYF
TRBV7-2	TRBD1	TRBJ2-1	.	TGTGCCAGCAGCTTAGCGGGACAGCGCAATGAGCAGTTCTTC	CASSLAGQRNEQFF
TRBV29-1	.	TRBJ1-5	.	TGCAGCGTTGTTGGGGGTGATCAGCCCCAGCATTTT	CSVVGGDQPQHF
TRBV6-5	.	TRBJ1-1	few	TGTGTCACGGGTCAGGGCCTTGTGGAGGCTTTCTTT	CVTGQGLVEAFF
TRBV7-2	TRBD1	TRBJ1-2	few	TGTGCCAGCAGCCTTTACAGGACAGGGGATGATGGCTACACCTTC	CASSLYRTGDDGYTF
TRBV6-2/TRBV6-3	.	TRBJ1-1	.	TGTGCCAGCAGTTACGTCGGGGACACTGAAGCTTTCTTT	CASSYVGDTEAFF
TRBV6-5	.	TRBJ2-3	few	TGTGCCAGCAGTTACTCGCTCGTCGGGGTAGGCACAGATACGCAGTATTTT	CASSYSLVGVGTDTQYF
TRBV2	TRBD1	TRBJ1-6	few	TGTGCCAGCAGTCTACGGACAGGGGGTGGACCCCTCCACTTT	CASSLRTGGGPLHF
TRBV28	.	TRBJ2-5	many	TGTGCCAGTGCCTTCGACAGCCCGCAAGAGACCCAGTACTTC	CASAFDSPQETQYF
TRBV7-9	TRBD1	TRBJ2-7	few	TGTGCCAGCAGCTCCCTGGGGACAGGGGTTCCGTACGAGCAGTACTTC	CASSSLGTGVPYEQYF
TRBV5-5	.	TRBJ2-1	many	TGTGCCAGCAGCTATTACGGGACCGAGGGGGGCAATGAGCAGTTCTTC	CASSYYGTEGGNEQFF
TRBV20-1	TRBD2	TRBJ2-5	.	TGCAGTGCTCCAGCGGGGGAACCAAGAGGGACCCAGTACTTC	CSAPAGEPRGTQYF
TRBV7-3	.	TRBJ2-2	.	TGTGCCAGCAGTTTTCGGGGCACCGGGGAGCTGTTTTTT	CASSFRGTGELFF
TRBV4-1	.	TRBJ2-6	many	TGCGCCAGCCGGCCCCCCCACTCTGGGGCCAACGTCCTGACTTTC	CASRPPHSGANVLTF
TRBV7-2	TRBD2	TRBJ2-5	few	TGTGCCAGCAGTCAGCGGGGGGGCAGGCAGACCCAGTACTTC	CASSQRGGRQTQYF
TRBV4-1	.	TRBJ2-7	many	TGCGCCAGCAGCCAAGATCGTCAAGGGGCCTACGAGCAGTACTTC	CASSQDRQGAYEQYF
TRBV5-5	.	TRBJ1-1	.	TGTGCCAGCAGCATGGACAGCAACACTGAAGCTTTCTTT	CASSMDSNTEAFF
TRBV12-3/TRBV12-4	.	TRBJ1-1	.	TGTGCCAGCAGTTTTCGGGCTGAAGCTTTCTTT	CASSFRAEAFF
TRBV15	.	TRBJ1-3	.	TGTGCCAGCACACAAGACGGTCCCAGCTCTGGAAACACCATATATTTT	CASTQDGPSSGNTIYF
TRBV7-2	.	TRBJ2-5	many	TGTGCCAGCAGCTTAGGGGGGGCCGGTGAGACCCAGTACTTC	CASSLGGAGETQYF
TRBV4-1	.	TRBJ1-3	few	TGCGCCAGCAGCCAAGAACCGACAGGACCCTCTGGAAACACCATATATTTT	CASSQEPTGPSGNTIYF
TRBV2	.	TRBJ2-5	.	TGTGCCGCGACCGGTAGGGTACGGAAGACCCAGTACTTC	CAATGRVRKTQYF